One sample yielded the 18 T cell receptor beta chains listed below, sequenced in a study of blood T cell repertoires in COVID-19. Sequenced by immunoSEQ multiplex PCR; TCRdb stores in-frame clones only, minus some. The sample contains approximately 220,000 clones, 85% to 90% of which appear only once. Sequenced: PBMCs or T cells enriched from blood (not recorded which). All receptors come from a man aged 25 to 45 who had recovered from COVID-19.

This chain links TRBV28 with TRBJ2-7, with D unclear. Germline V gene data show CDR1 as MDHEN and CDR2 as SYDVKM. Trimming took off 4 bases at V and 3 bases at J, with 7 bases between the two ends. The CDR3 totals 12 residues. The CDR3 bases are TGTGCCAGCAGTTCGATCAGCTACGAGCAGTACTTC. As protein: CASSSISYEQYF.

The J gene is TRBJ2-3, the V gene TRBV5-4; a weak D match, TRBD1 (5 bases). CDR3 length equals 14 residues. V lost 5 bases, J lost 0 bases, and 10 bases lay in between. The germline V gene encodes CDR1 SGHNT and CDR2 YYREEE (reference sequence). The CDR3 DNA reads TGTGCCAGCAGAGGGGCCTCTAGCACAGATACGCAGTATTTT. This encodes CASRGASSTDTQYF.

J is TRBJ2-1 and V is TRBV18; 9 positions agree with TRBD2. The J segment lost 7 bases and the V segment lost 4 bases, leaving 2 bases of the junction unmatched. The CDR3 covers 13 residues. CDR1 is KGHSH and CDR2 is LQKENI in the germline V gene. The CDR3 loop reads CASSLAGGNEQFF. CDR3 in DNA: TGTGCCAGCTCACTGGCGGGAGGGAATGAGCAGTTCTTC.

V and J are TRBV4-1 and TRBJ2-7; 12 nucleotides align to TRBD2. J was trimmed by 1 base and V by 4 bases; bases with no gene match: 5. The CDR3 loop spans 16 amino acids. Germline CDR1 is MGHRA and CDR2 is YSYEKL. The chain's CDR3 is CASSPPGLAGSYEQYF. CDR3 in DNA: TGCGCCAGCAGCCCTCCGGGACTAGCGGGTTCCTACGAGCAGTACTTC.

The rearrangement joins TRBV12-3 or TRBV12-4 to TRBJ2-7; D not resolved. V was shortened by 2 bases and J by 0 bases, with 5 bases between the two germline ends. The CDR3 covers 13 residues. CDR3 nucleotide sequence: TGTGCCAGCAGTTTATACAGCTCCTACGAGCAGTACTTC. Its translation is CASSLYSSYEQYF.

This clone was picked up a small number of times. The V call is TRBV2, the J call TRBJ1-1; D might be TRBD1 (5 bases). Between the trimmed V and J ends, which lost 6 bases and 1 base, there was a span of 9 bases. This CDR3 spans 13 amino acids. CDR1 SNHLY and CDR2 FYNNEI come from the germline V gene. This chain's CDR3 is CASSITGNTEAFF. CDR3 nucleotide sequence: TGTGCCAGCAGCATCACAGGGAACACTGAAGCTTTCTTT.

This clone was found a few times. The chain recombines TRBV10-3 with TRBJ1-1; D not certain. Trimming stripped 4 bases from V and 0 bases from J, with 6 bases between. The CDR3 sequence is 13 residues long. Germline V CDR1 and CDR2: ENHRY, SYGVKD. CDR3 nucleotide sequence: TGTGCCATCAGTGTTAGAGTGAACACTGAAGCTTTCTTT. It translates to CAISVRVNTEAFF.

The V gene is TRBV13, the J gene TRBJ2-7, with TRBD1 as a possible D gene (6 bases). The CDR3 runs to 15 residues. Deletions cut 0 bases from V and 2 bases from J, with 11 bases between. Per germline, CDR1 PRHDT and CDR2 FYEKMQ (reference sequence). CDR3 sequence reads: CASSLGDSVTYEQYF. CDR3 DNA sequence: TGTGCCAGCAGCTTAGGGGACAGCGTAACCTACGAGCAGTACTTC. Full variable domain (remainder filled in from reference TRBV13 and TRBJ2-7): AAGVIQSPRHLIKEKRETATLKCYPIPRHDTVYWYQQGPGQDPQFLISFYEKMQSDKGSIPDRFSAQQFSDYHSELNMSSLELGDSALYFCASSLGDSVTYEQYFGPGTRLTVT.

The V and J genes are TRBV5-4 and TRBJ2-1; TRBD2 might be the D (5 bases). This CDR3 has 15 amino acids. The V and J ends lost 2 bases and 9 bases respectively, with 18 bases between them. Germline CDR1 reads SGHNT; CDR2 reads YYREEE (reference sequence). The CDR3 coding sequence is TGTGCCAGCAGCTTAGGGTCTAGCAAAGCAATTGAGCAGTTCTTC. This codes for CASSLGSSKAIEQFF.

The CDR3 region has the DNA TGTGCCAGCAGTCTAAGGGCAGGGGCCAACACCGGGGAGCTGTTTTTT. Translated: CASSLRAGANTGELFF. The gene calls are TRBV7-8 and TRBJ2-2, with D possibly being TRBD1 (6 bases). CDR3 length: 16 residues. V was clipped by 6 bases and J by 2 bases, with 16 bases between them. The germline V gene encodes CDR1 SGHVS and CDR2 FQNEAQ.

V is TRBV7-9 and J is TRBJ2-7; D perhaps matches TRBD1 (6 bases). The CDR3 is 15 residues long. V was clipped by 1 base and J by 5 bases, with 15 bases between them. Germline V gene sequence: CDR1 SEHNR, CDR2 FQNEAQ (reference sequence). CDR3 residues: CASSLGVGTGHEQYF. CDR3 bases: TGTGCCAGCAGCTTAGGAGTCGGAACAGGGCACGAGCAGTACTTC.

The V gene is TRBV12-3 or TRBV12-4, the J gene TRBJ1-1; D is unresolved. This CDR3 spans 12 amino acids. Trimming shortened V by 8 bases and J by 3 bases, and 10 bases separated the two germline ends. In DNA form, the CDR3 reads TGTGCCAGCTCTGAGGGTGACACTGAAGCTTTCTTT. Its translation: CASSEGDTEAFF.

The chain carries TRBV5-6 and TRBJ1-3; possibly TRBD1 for D (5 bases). CDR1 is SGHDT, CDR2 YYEEEE, per germline. V shed 3 bases and J shed 7 bases, with 14 bases lying between them. The CDR3 extends over 14 amino acids. CDR3 in amino acids: CASSSTGLGNTIYF. The DNA for the CDR3 is TGTGCCAGCAGCTCCACGGGACTAGGGAACACCATATATTTT.

The chain links TRBV19 to TRBJ1-5; 8 nucleotides agree with TRBD1. The CDR3 contains 18 residues. V shed 7 bases, J shed 3 bases, and the junction held 17 bases outside the gene matches. Per the germline V gene, CDR1 is LNHDA and CDR2 is SQIVND (reference sequence). The CDR3 nucleotides read TGTGCCAGTACCTCTCAAGAAACGACAGGGGTCCACAATCAGCCCCAGCATTTT. This sequence encodes CASTSQETTGVHNQPQHF. The whole variable domain, remainder taken from reference TRBV19 and TRBJ1-5, is DGGITQSPKYLFRKEGQNVTLSCEQNLNHDAMYWYRQDPGQGLRLIYYSQIVNDFQKGDIAEGYSVSREKKESFPLTVTSAQKNPTAFYLCASTSQETTGVHNQPQHFGDGTRLSIL.

J is TRBJ2-3 and V is TRBV30, with TRBD1 identical over 7 bases. Germline V CDR1 and CDR2: GTSNPN, SVGIG (reference sequence). J lost 2 bases, V lost 3 bases, and 8 bases had no gene match. The CDR3 spans 15 residues. The CDR3 region is CAWSDPRGFTDTQYF. Here the CDR3 DNA reads TGTGCCTGGAGCGATCCCAGGGGGTTCACAGATACGCAGTATTTT.

V usage is TRBV7-9 and J usage is TRBJ2-7, with D possibly matching TRBD1 (6 bases). This CDR3 is built from 13 residues. V was pared by 5 bases and J by 3 bases, with 11 bases between. CDR1 and CDR2 from the germline V gene are SEHNR and FQNEAQ (reference sequence). The CDR3 sequence: CASSLGQLYEQYF. The CDR3 DNA reads TGTGCCAGCAGCCTAGGACAGCTCTACGAGCAGTACTTC.

The chain recombines TRBV6-5 with TRBJ1-6; D possibly corresponds to TRBD1 (6 bases). The germline V gene has CDR1 MNHEY and CDR2 SVGAGI. Trimming cost V 2 bases and J 7 bases, with 9 bases left between them. The CDR3 consists of 14 residues. Here the CDR3 DNA reads TGTGCCAGCAGTTACGAACAGGGAAATTCACCCCTCCACTTT. The encoded protein is CASSYEQGNSPLHF.

CDR3 nucleotide sequence: TGTGCCAGCACCCCCCTCGGGGATAGCGGGAGAAGGCAGTACTTC. Translated: CASTPLGDSGRRQYF. This chain joins TRBV25-1 and TRBJ2-7; TRBD2 matches at 9 bases. This CDR3 is built from 15 residues. Germline values: CDR1 MGHDK, CDR2 SYGVNS. V was pared by 7 bases and J by 9 bases, with 16 bases of the junction left unmatched.